This T cell receptor (beta chain) emerged from a study of Graves' ophthalmopathy and Graves' hyperthyroidism. Study-level information: Hyperthyroidism showing no ophthalmopathy within 18 months of follow-up was stable.

Investigators amplified TCR beta CDR3 regions from RNA transcripts. RT-PCR was first run with HTBI primers, then multiplex PCR in a second round. TCRdb fed the multiplex PCR reads into MiXCR, producing one record per CDR3 protein. The data contain approximately 1.2 million distinct CDR3 sequences, approximately 35% of them seen just once; the ten biggest clones take up more than 9.5%. Points from the study as a whole: A 13-signature model separated ophthalmopathy from stable hyperthyroidism, about 91% sensitivity, approximately 80% specificity.

This clonotype came up a few times. Its antigen is as yet unknown. Among the hyperthyroidism patients, all were newly diagnosed, aged 18 to 65, with under 2 months' duration. Certain patients were not enrolled. These were patients with other autoimmune diseases, uncontrolled infections, pregnancy or lactation. Germline loops: CDR1 GTSNPN, CDR2 SVGIG (reference sequence). This CDR3 spans 13 amino acids. The V gene lost 5 bases and the J gene lost 0 bases, with 10 bases spanning the gap. The specimen was peripheral blood or thyroid tissue (not recorded which). The chain recombines TRBV30 with TRBJ1-1, with D hard to call. This clonotype originated in an adult man with Graves' hyperthyroidism. This chain's CDR3 is CAWGAGMNTEAFF. The CDR3 DNA follows: TGTGCCTGGGGTGCAGGAATGAACACTGAAGCTTTCTTT.